One T cell receptor (beta chain) is described in this entry. This sample was taken from a study of T-cell reconstitution after alpha-beta-depleted transplantation in children. The V end was cut by 2 bases, the J end by 0 bases, with 10 bases between. Germline V gives CDR1 LNHNV, CDR2 YYDKDF (reference sequence). This CDR3 comprises 16 residues. Unique molecular identifiers tagged the TCRbeta library. TCRdb itself ran the PCR reads through MiXCR, one entry per CDR3 protein. The table records more than 150,000 distinct CDR3 sequences, about 6.4% of them present only once. The clonotype originates from a human donor who donated a stem cell graft to a child with Wiskott-Aldrich syndrome. Sequencing used PBMCs from the stem cell graft donor, obtained from the stem cell graft. This rearrangement joins TRBV15 to TRBJ2-2; D is perhaps TRBD2 (6 bases). CDR3 nucleotides: TGTGCCACCAGCAGAAATCGGGAGCCGAACACCGGGGAGCTGTTTTTT. It encodes CATSRNREPNTGELFF.